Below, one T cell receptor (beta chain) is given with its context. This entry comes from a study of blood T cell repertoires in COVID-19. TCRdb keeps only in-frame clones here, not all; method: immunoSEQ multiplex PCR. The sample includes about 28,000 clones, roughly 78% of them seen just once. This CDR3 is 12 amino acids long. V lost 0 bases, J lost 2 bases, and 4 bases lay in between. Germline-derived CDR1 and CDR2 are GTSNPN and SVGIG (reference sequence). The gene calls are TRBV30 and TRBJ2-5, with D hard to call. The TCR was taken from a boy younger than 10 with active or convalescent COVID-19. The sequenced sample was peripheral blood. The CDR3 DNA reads TGTGCCTGGAGTGTATCGCAAGAGACCCAGTACTTC. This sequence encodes CAWSVSQETQYF.